This T cell receptor (beta chain) was identified in a study of T-cell reconstitution after alpha-beta-depleted transplantation in children. The study, taken as a whole, reports: In some patients, recipient T cells and intrathymic progenitors surviving conditioning explained high day-60 diversity. About two months after transplant, alpha-beta T cells reportedly came from several hundred expanded graft clones. From newly produced T cells came most of the T-cell counts and diversity one year after transplant.

A TCRbeta library incorporating unique molecular identifiers was prepared. TCRdb used MiXCR to reprocess the PCR reads, holding one entry per CDR3 protein. Of 300,000 to 350,000 distinct CDR3 sequences in the sample, under 20% were seen once. On this clonotype: The antigen is undetermined.

J gave up 1 base and V 7 bases, and 8 bases lay outside the gene matches. This CDR3 spans 16 amino acids. Per germline, CDR1 SGHDT and CDR2 YYEEEE. This sequence joins TRBV5-6 and TRBJ2-5; 12 bases map to TRBD2. The material sequenced was PBMCs, mostly from graft donor cells, taken 360 days after TCRalphabeta/CD19-depleted stem cell transplant. This TCR was sampled from a male patient aged 2-10 years who had a stem cell transplant for acute lymphoblastic leukemia, so the T cells may come from the graft donor. The CDR3 DNA is TGTGCCAGCCGACTAGCGGGAGAGCCAGGCCAAGAGACCCAGTACTTC. It codes for CASRLAGEPGQETQYF. The whole variable domain, filled in from reference TRBV5-6 and TRBJ2-5, reads DAGVTQSPTHLIKTRGQQVTLRCSPKSGHDTVSWYQQALGQGPQFIFQYYEEEERQRGNFPDRFSGHQFPNYSSELNVNALLLGDSALYLCASRLAGEPGQETQYFGPGTRLLVL.